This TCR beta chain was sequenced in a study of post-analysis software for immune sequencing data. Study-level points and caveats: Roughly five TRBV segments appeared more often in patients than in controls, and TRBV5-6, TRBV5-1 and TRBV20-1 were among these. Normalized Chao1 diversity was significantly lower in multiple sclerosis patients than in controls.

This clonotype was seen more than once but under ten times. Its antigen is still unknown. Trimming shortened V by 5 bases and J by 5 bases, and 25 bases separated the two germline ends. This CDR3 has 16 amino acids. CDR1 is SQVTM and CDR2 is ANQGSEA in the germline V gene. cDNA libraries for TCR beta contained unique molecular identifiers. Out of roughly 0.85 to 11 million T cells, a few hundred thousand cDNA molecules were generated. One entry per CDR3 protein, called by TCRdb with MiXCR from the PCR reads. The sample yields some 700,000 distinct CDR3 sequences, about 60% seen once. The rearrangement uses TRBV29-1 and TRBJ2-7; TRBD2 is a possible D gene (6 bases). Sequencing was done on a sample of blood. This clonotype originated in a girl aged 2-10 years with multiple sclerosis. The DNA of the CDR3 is TGCAGCGTTCTTTTACCGTCGGGAGCGGGTCGTGACGAGCAGTACTTC. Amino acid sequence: CSVLLPSGAGRDEQYF.